These T cell receptor beta chains were read from a single sample in a study of cytomegalovirus exposure and HLA in healthy donors. Assay: immunoSEQ multiplex PCR; the TCRdb copy retains only in-frame clones and omits some. This sample has 180,000 or so clones; roughly 79% occur once, and the top ten carry around 3%. The sample was PBMCs. The receptors were sampled from a male donor in good health and CMV-seronegative. Both conserved end residues are part of each CDR3. The order of the fields is CDR3 protein, V gene.

cdr3_aa: CASSWGGYNEQFF
v_call: TRBV19

cdr3_aa: CSGSNYNEQFF
v_call: TRBV20-1

cdr3_aa: CASSQDRDVSNQPQHF
v_call: TRBV16

cdr3_aa: CASSEREPHEQYF
v_call: TRBV18

cdr3_aa: CAVQGDESNYGYTF
v_call: TRBV6-1

cdr3_aa: CASSVFKGGPNEQFF
v_call: TRBV9

cdr3_aa: CASSLGRTEAFF
v_call: TRBV13

cdr3_aa: CSVPDDREEAFF
v_call: TRBV29-1

cdr3_aa: CASSEVQAQPQHF
v_call: TRBV6-1

cdr3_aa: CASSPRGDYGYTF
v_call: TRBV27

cdr3_aa: CASSRLAGNHEQFF
v_call: TRBV27

cdr3_aa: CASSERLVGVTDTQYF
v_call: TRBV9

cdr3_aa: CASSLVADQPQHF
v_call: TRBV7-8

cdr3_aa: CASSDGQGLYEQYF
v_call: TRBV10-1

cdr3_aa: CASSSRGLTTSQNQPQHF
v_call: TRBV7-8

cdr3_aa: CASSQEDLAGGLFYYNEQFF
v_call: TRBV4-3

cdr3_aa: CASSPGVFTAETQYF
v_call: TRBV6-6

cdr3_aa: CASSEALGRVVDTQYF
v_call: TRBV6-1

cdr3_aa: CASSEDRIGKRFF
v_call: TRBV6-1

cdr3_aa: CASSEAGGRYEQYF
v_call: TRBV9

cdr3_aa: CASSLYSDTQYF
v_call: TRBV11-2

cdr3_aa: CASGLPGNQPQHF
v_call: TRBV12-5

cdr3_aa: CASSPGWTSGFQETQYF
v_call: TRBV7-3

cdr3_aa: CASSQGLSNQPQHF
v_call: TRBV6-1

cdr3_aa: CASSLGGGTNEQFF
v_call: TRBV13

cdr3_aa: CASSYYSGGTYEQYF
v_call: TRBV6-5

cdr3_aa: CASSTSQGPSYNEQFF
v_call: TRBV5-4

cdr3_aa: CASSLDRETQYF
v_call: TRBV7-2

cdr3_aa: CASRYLSGGTEAFF
v_call: TRBV28

cdr3_aa: CASSLRSGTNYNEQFF
v_call: TRBV7-3

cdr3_aa: CASRGAESSYEQYF
v_call: TRBV5-1

cdr3_aa: CASSAGVPYEQYF
v_call: TRBV10-1

cdr3_aa: CASSVGAVGYTF
v_call: TRBV6-1

cdr3_aa: CAWSTGVTRHF
v_call: TRBV30

cdr3_aa: CASSLDRGVGGYTF
v_call: TRBV7-9

cdr3_aa: CASSPEGTRAKNIQYF
v_call: TRBV4-1

cdr3_aa: CASSEPGSSYNEQFF
v_call: TRBV9

cdr3_aa: CASSQTGTSGYNEQFF
v_call: TRBV7-3

cdr3_aa: CASSPSSLARGGSNQPQHF
v_call: TRBV27

cdr3_aa: CASSTPERPADTQYF
v_call: TRBV19

cdr3_aa: CASSPYGRERSNEQFF
v_call: TRBV28

cdr3_aa: CASGLVLQGEQFF
v_call: TRBV12-5